This T cell receptor (beta chain) came from a study of shared clonotypes between healthy human individuals. Sequencing was performed with immunoSEQ multiplex PCR; in TCRdb, only in-frame clones are kept and a portion is missing. Seen here are roughly 1 million clones, 78% observed once, and the top ten hold about 0.52%. The CDR3 is made up of 20 amino acids. Looked up from germline, CDR1 is GTSNPN and CDR2 is SVGIG (reference sequence). V trimming: 5 bases; J trimming: 0 bases; junction bases outside the gene matches: 17. This sequence joins TRBV30 and TRBJ2-2, with 11 bases identical to TRBD1. The clonotype comes from a man aged 18 to 29 in good health. Some clones in this sample may be carry-over from other donors' samples. The specimen was memory CD4+ T cells from PBMCs. Subset reported: CD45RA-negative fraction. This CDR3 is CAWGGDTWTGGAANTGELFF. The CDR3 DNA is TGTGCCTGGGGAGGAGATACATGGACAGGGGGCGCCGCGAACACCGGGGAGCTGTTTTTT.